These 15 T cell receptor beta chains were sequenced from one sample in a study of radiotherapy plus CTLA-4 blockade in lung cancer. Generated by immunoSEQ multiplex PCR, the TCRdb table keeps only in-frame clones and is missing some. The data show approximately 98,000 clones, with 82% seen just once and 3% to 3.5% held by the top ten. The sample here was peripheral blood, taken from a patient treated with radiotherapy plus ipilimumab. These receptors all stem from a human donor with non-small cell lung cancer who had a partial response to radiotherapy plus ipilimumab.

J is TRBJ1-4 and V is TRBV6-5; D call uncertain. V dropped 2 bases and J dropped 5 bases, with 12 bases sitting between them. CDR1 is MNHEY, CDR2 SVGAGI, per germline. CDR3 length: 15 residues. The CDR3 here is CASSYLAGSNEKLFF. CDR3 sequence (DNA): TGTGCCAGCAGTTACCTTGCCGGGTCGAATGAAAAACTGTTTTTT.

The rearrangement links TRBV9 to TRBJ1-6; D gene uncertain. Trimming pared 0 bases from V and 3 bases from J, leaving 7 bases between. The CDR3 consists of 15 residues. CDR1 and CDR2 (germline): SGDLS, YYNGEE. The CDR3, as DNA: TGTGCCAGCAGCGTAGTCGGGGACTATAATTCACCCCTCCACTTT. This gives the protein CASSVVGDYNSPLHF.

This clone was found a few times. CDR3 amino acids: CASSSGTEQGAETDTQYF. The DNA for the CDR3 is TGTGCCAGCAGCTCCGGGACGGAACAGGGGGCGGAGACAGATACGCAGTATTTT. The chain links TRBV2 to TRBJ2-3; 9 bases fit TRBD1. This CDR3 has 18 residues. Germline assignment: CDR1 SNHLY and CDR2 FYNNEI. V dropped 6 bases and J dropped 3; count of bases not matched to a gene: 16.

The rearrangement joins TRBV7-3 to TRBJ2-2, with 7 bases identical to TRBD1. The germline CDR1 and CDR2 sequences are SGHTA and FQGTGA. V shed 2 bases, J shed 1 base, and the junction held 4 bases outside the gene matches. This CDR3 comprises 16 residues. The CDR3 DNA reads TGTGCCAGCAGCTTACGGCGGACAGGGAACACCGGGGAGCTGTTTTTT. Its translation: CASSLRRTGNTGELFF.

The chain uses TRBV5-8 and TRBJ2-7, with D possibly matching TRBD2 (6 bases). V lost 5 bases, J lost 7 bases, and 25 bases lay in between. Germline V CDR1 and CDR2: SGHTS, YDEGEE. The CDR3 spans 16 residues. DNA for the CDR3: TGTGCCAGCAGTCTCCGTGACTCAATAATAGGGAGGGAGCAGTACTTC. Translating gives CASSLRDSIIGREQYF.

J is TRBJ2-5 and V is TRBV6-1; D unresolved. The germline gives CDR1 MNHNS, CDR2 SASEGT. V shed 6 bases and J shed 2 bases, with 10 bases lying between them. The CDR3 contains 13 residues. The CDR3 spells CASSPSAQETQYF. The CDR3 DNA follows: TGTGCCAGCAGCCCCAGCGCTCAAGAGACCCAGTACTTC.

On this clone: Within the sample, other DNA sequences also encode this same CDR3. The rearrangement links TRBV6-5 to TRBJ2-1, with TRBD1 matching over 8 bases. The trim removed 0 bases at V and 4 bases at J, leaving 2 bases unmatched. Germline V gives CDR1 MNHEY, CDR2 SVGAGI. The CDR3 is 15 amino acids. CDR3 bases: TGTGCCAGCAGTTACTCCGGGACAGGTTACAATGAGCAGTTCTTC. Protein sequence: CASSYSGTGYNEQFF.

The chain recombines TRBV6-6 with TRBJ2-7, with TRBD1 matching 11 bases. CDR3 length: 15 residues. J lost 5 bases, V lost 2 bases, and 5 bases had no gene match. The germline V gene has CDR1 MNHNY and CDR2 SVGAGI (reference sequence). The CDR3 DNA follows: TGTGCCAGCAGTTACAGGGGACAGGGGGGCCACGAGCAGTACTTC. Its translation: CASSYRGQGGHEQYF.

J is TRBJ2-3 and V is TRBV4-1, with 9 bases matching TRBD2. There are 16 residues in the CDR3. The trim removed 0 bases at V and 6 bases at J, leaving 7 bases unmatched. The V gene's germline CDR1 is MGHRA and CDR2 YSYEKL. The CDR3 here is CASSQEALAGMDTQYF. In nucleotides, the CDR3 is TGCGCCAGCAGCCAAGAAGCTCTAGCGGGAATGGATACGCAGTATTTT.

The chain combines TRBV2 with TRBJ2-7; D might be TRBD2 (5 bases). The V end was cut by 9 bases, the J end by 2 bases, with 17 bases between. The CDR3 is made up of 14 amino acids. The V gene's germline CDR1 is SNHLY and CDR2 FYNNEI. The CDR3 DNA follows: TGTGCCAGAGCGAGCGGAACCATTGCCTACGAGCAGTACTTC. This codes for CARASGTIAYEQYF.

This clone came up once. The chain carries TRBV5-4 and TRBJ2-7; D is possibly TRBD2 (6 bases). CDR1 is SGHNT, CDR2 YYREEE, per germline (reference sequence). V lost 6 bases to trimming and J lost 0 bases, with 25 bases between them. The CDR3 totals 18 residues. CDR3 sequence: CASTKVLRAGQGSYEQYF. The CDR3 bases are TGTGCCAGCACCAAGGTCCTGCGAGCGGGCCAAGGCTCCTACGAGCAGTACTTC.

V gene TRBV29-1 combines with J gene TRBJ1-1, with 7 bases identical to TRBD1. The CDR3 extends over 14 amino acids. Per germline, CDR1 SQVTM and CDR2 ANQGSEA. V gave up 6 bases and J gave up 1 base; unmatched junction bases: 8. CDR3 bases: TGCAGCGTCGATTCAGACAGGGCGAACACTGAAGCTTTCTTT. Amino acids: CSVDSDRANTEAFF. The whole variable domain, filled in from reference TRBV29-1 and TRBJ1-1, reads SAVISQKPSRDICQRGTSLTIQCQVDSQVTMMFWYRQQPGQSLTLIATANQGSEATYESGFVIDKFPISRPNLTFSTLTVSNMSPEDSSIYLCSVDSDRANTEAFFGQGTRLTVV.

This chain links TRBV9 with TRBJ1-2, with TRBD1 matching over 8 bases. Looked up from germline, CDR1 is SGDLS and CDR2 is YYNGEE. V trimming: 0 bases; J trimming: 8 bases; junction bases outside the gene matches: 9. This CDR3 has 15 residues. The CDR3 is CASSVDRDRGGGYTF. The DNA of the CDR3 is TGTGCCAGCAGCGTAGACCGAGACAGGGGAGGCGGCTACACCTTC.

The rearrangement links TRBV7-9 to TRBJ2-7; D gene unclear. Germline assignment: CDR1 SEHNR and CDR2 FQNEAQ (reference sequence). V lost 8 bases, J lost 2 bases, and 10 bases lay in between. The CDR3 contains 12 residues. Here the CDR3 reads CASVGDPYEQYF. CDR3 nucleotides: TGTGCCAGCGTGGGCGATCCCTACGAGCAGTACTTC.

This clone has a handful of counts. The chain has TRBV5-6 and TRBJ1-2; D remains ambiguous. In germline, CDR1 is SGHDT, CDR2 YYEEEE. The CDR3 contains 13 residues. The V end was cut by 4 bases, the J end by 5 bases, with 12 bases between. In nucleotides, the CDR3 is TGTGCCAGCAGCCCCTTGGGCTATTATGGCTACACCTTC. It specifies CASSPLGYYGYTF. Looking up the rest from reference TRBV5-6 and TRBJ1-2 gives the full variable domain: DAGVTQSPTHLIKTRGQQVTLRCSPKSGHDTVSWYQQALGQGPQFIFQYYEEEERQRGNFPDRFSGHQFPNYSSELNVNALLLGDSALYLCASSPLGYYGYTFGSGTRLTVV.